This T cell receptor beta chain came from a study of T cell responses to AZD1222 COVID-19 vaccine. Per germline, CDR1 SGHAT and CDR2 FQNNGV. The V and J ends lost 9 bases and 4 bases, in that order; junction bases with no gene match: 11. CDR3 length equals 14 residues. The protocol was immunoSEQ multiplex PCR, while the TCRdb copy is restricted to in-frame clones and leaves out a portion. The sample contains about 180,000 clones, just over 85% of which appear only once. The TCR originated in an adult who received the AZD1222 COVID-19 vaccine. This chain joins TRBV11-2 and TRBJ1-1; 7 bases are a match to TRBD1. The sequencing here drew on peripheral blood, taken 28 days after the second AZD1222 dose. In DNA form, the CDR3 reads TGTGCCAGTAGATTGGACAGGCTGATCACTGAAGCTTTCTTT. This gives the protein CASRLDRLITEAFF.